This TCR beta chain was identified during a study of tumor-infiltrating lymphocytes in primary liver carcinoma. Starting from 500 ng of total RNA, TCR beta cDNA was produced with a primer in the constant region. Libraries for TCR beta were built through three nested multiplex PCR rounds, which together made up a slightly modified ARM-PCR procedure. TRBV1-TRBV30 forward primers paired with a C-beta reverse primer were used in the first two PCR rounds, which ran approximately 10 cycles each. TCRdb re-analysed the multiplex PCR reads in MiXCR, keeping a single row per CDR3 protein. The table shows some 180,000 distinct CDR3 sequences, with about 85% occurring only once. For each extraction, RNA and DNA were obtained together from about 21-30 mg of unsorted bulk tissue. Details on this clonotype: A read error is likely, as this CDR3 ends without the conserved phenylalanine or tryptophan.

Germline V lookup: CDR1 SQVTM, CDR2 ANQGSEA. The CDR3 is 13 residues long. This clonotype was obtained from a man between 35 and 55 years old with primary liver carcinoma and hepatitis B virus infection. The source material was tumor tissue from primary liver carcinoma. The chain employs TRBV29-1 and TRBJ1-5; D not resolved. CDR3 nucleotides: TGCAGTGTTGTTGGTGAATCCAATCAGCCCCAGCATATT. The encoded protein is CSVVGESNQPQHI.